A selection of T cell receptor beta chains follows, all from one sample in a study of vaccination effects on CD4 cells after COVID-19. Their antigen targets remain unknown. The data were produced by immunoSEQ multiplex PCR, yet TCRdb's version contains in-frame clones alone and is incomplete. This table has 40,000 to 45,000 clones, roughly 70% appearing once. Material: CD4+ T cells from PBMCs cultured with HCoV-OC43 spike peptides, obtained before COVID-19 vaccination. The receptors shown here come from a human donor who received a COVID-19 vaccine. CDR3s include the opening cysteine and the closing phenylalanine or tryptophan. The D gene is left open where the match is weak. For some rows the clone size is stated as once, few or many, or as a class when expanded; others skip it.

>.|TRBV7-2|.|TRBJ1-6
CASSFTRDNSPLHF
TGTGCCAGCAGCTTCACCAGGGATAATTCACCCCTCCACTTT
>.|TRBV4-2|.|TRBJ1-1
CASSQADRNTEAFF
TGTGCCAGCAGCCAAGCGGACAGGAACACTGAAGCTTTCTTT
>.|TRBV4-2|.|TRBJ1-2
CASSPSRQTSRYGYTF
TGTGCCAGCAGCCCCTCACGACAGACTTCTCGCTATGGCTACACCTTC
>.|TRBV3-1/TRBV3-2|.|TRBJ2-1
CASSQLHSRGGRNEQFF
TGTGCCAGCAGCCAACTTCACTCGAGAGGGGGGCGCAATGAGCAGTTCTTC
>.|TRBV19|.|TRBJ1-1
CASTGREALNTEAFF
TGTGCCAGTACGGGCAGGGAAGCGCTGAACACTGAAGCTTTCTTT
>few|TRBV12-5|.|TRBJ1-1
CASGLGSGSEAFF
TGTGCTAGTGGTTTGGGCTCAGGGTCTGAAGCTTTCTTT
>.|TRBV7-9|TRBD2|TRBJ2-7
CASSLGGSGEQYF
TGTGCCAGCAGCTTAGGCGGGAGCGGCGAGCAGTACTTC
>.|TRBV19|.|TRBJ2-7
CASSRFDEQYF
TGTGCCAGTAGCAGATTCGACGAGCAGTACTTC
>.|TRBV18|.|TRBJ1-6
CASSPRANSPLHF
TGTGCCAGCTCACCCCGTGCCAATTCACCCCTCCACTTT
>once|TRBV3-1/TRBV3-2|.|TRBJ2-7
CASSQDLGAGVEQYF
TGTGCCAGCAGCCAAGATTTGGGGGCAGGGGTCGAGCAGTACTTC
>.|TRBV18|TRBD2|TRBJ2-3
CASSPRGLANADTQYF
TGTGCCAGCTCACCACGGGGACTAGCGAATGCAGATACGCAGTATTTT
>once|TRBV20-1|TRBD2|TRBJ2-5
CSATSGETQYF
TGCAGTGCTACTAGCGGAGAGACCCAGTACTTC
>once|TRBV9|TRBD2|TRBJ2-1
CASSVAGGPIDEQFF
TGTGCCAGCAGCGTAGCGGGGGGGCCGATCGATGAGCAGTTCTTC
>.|TRBV28|.|TRBJ1-3
CASSFAPSRNTIYF
TGTGCCAGCAGTTTCGCCCCATCAAGAAACACCATATATTTT
>.|TRBV18|.|TRBJ2-3
CASSPGLFSTDTQYF
TGTGCCAGCTCACCGGGACTTTTTAGCACAGATACGCAGTATTTT
>.|TRBV7-9|TRBD1|TRBJ1-6
CASSFLGQGNSPLHF
TGTGCCAGCAGCTTTTTAGGACAGGGGAATTCACCCCTCCACTTT
>.|TRBV7-8|.|TRBJ2-7
CASSQFQGGTYEQYF
TGTGCCAGCAGCCAATTCCAGGGCGGAACCTACGAGCAGTACTTC
>.|TRBV30|.|TRBJ1-6
CAWSVQFGDPRVYNSPLHF
TGTGCCTGGAGTGTACAATTCGGGGACCCGAGGGTCTATAATTCACCCCTCCACTTT
>.|TRBV6-5|TRBD1|TRBJ2-5
CASSPGTAKETQYF
TGTGCCAGCAGCCCCGGGACAGCTAAAGAGACCCAGTACTTC
>.|TRBV7-6|.|TRBJ2-2
CASSLSPGVVGELFF
TGTGCCAGCAGCTTATCCCCAGGAGTTGTCGGGGAGCTGTTTTTT
>.|TRBV6-5|.|TRBJ1-3
CASSSLGHHSGNTIYF
TGTGCCAGCAGTTCCCTGGGACACCACTCTGGAAACACCATATATTTT
>.|TRBV7-2|.|TRBJ1-1
CASSLEQAALGTEAFF
TGTGCCAGCAGCTTAGAACAGGCCGCTTTGGGCACTGAAGCTTTCTTT
>.|TRBV19|TRBD1|TRBJ2-7
CASSTATGGTYEQYF
TGTGCCAGTAGTACCGCGACAGGGGGGACCTACGAGCAGTACTTC
>.|TRBV24-1|.|TRBJ1-2
CATSDGSSGGYTF
TGTGCCACCAGTGATGGGTCATCAGGTGGCTACACCTTC
>.|TRBV6-5|.|TRBJ1-2
CASSRAGSANYGYTF
TGTGCCAGCAGTCGCGCGGGGAGTGCTAACTATGGCTACACCTTC
>.|TRBV7-3|.|TRBJ2-2
CASSLITAGGGELFF
TGTGCCAGCAGCTTAATTACGGCTGGGGGCGGGGAGCTGTTTTTT
>.|TRBV5-4|.|TRBJ2-4
CASSSRELKNIQYF
TGTGCCAGCAGCTCCCGGGAGTTGAAAAACATTCAGTACTTC
>.|TRBV5-4|TRBD1|TRBJ2-3
CASSMTGGTDTQYF
TGTGCCAGCAGCATGACAGGGGGCACAGATACGCAGTATTTT
>.|TRBV7-9|TRBD1|TRBJ1-6
CASTRTGDNSPLHF
TGTGCCAGCACCAGGACAGGAGATAATTCACCCCTCCACTTT
>.|TRBV5-4|.|TRBJ2-5
CASSLDRANQETQYF
TGTGCCAGCAGCTTGGACAGGGCGAACCAAGAGACCCAGTACTTC
>.|TRBV4-2|TRBD1|TRBJ1-1
CASSQERGQTEAFF
TGTGCCAGCAGCCAGGAAAGGGGGCAAACTGAAGCTTTCTTT
>.|TRBV28|TRBD2|TRBJ2-7
CASNALAGFYEQYF
TGTGCCAGCAACGCCCTAGCGGGGTTCTACGAGCAGTACTTC
>.|TRBV5-5|.|TRBJ2-4
CASSLVSTGILAKNIQYF
TGTGCCAGCAGCTTGGTTAGTACAGGGATACTAGCCAAAAACATTCAGTACTTC
>once|TRBV7-2|TRBD1|TRBJ1-5
CASSPRHTGTGYQPQHF
TGTGCCAGCAGCCCCCGACACACCGGGACAGGGTACCAGCCCCAGCATTTT
>.|TRBV4-1|TRBD2|TRBJ2-7
CASSQDHSGRLTYEQYF
TGCGCCAGCAGCCAAGATCACAGCGGGAGGCTTACCTACGAGCAGTACTTC
>few|TRBV2|TRBD2|TRBJ2-1
CASGGTSGGRYNEQFF
TGTGCCAGCGGAGGGACTAGCGGGGGCAGGTACAATGAGCAGTTCTTC
>.|TRBV28|.|TRBJ2-1
CASSSSGDEQFF
TGTGCCAGCAGTAGCTCGGGGGACGAGCAGTTCTTC
>.|TRBV11-2|TRBD2|TRBJ2-5
CASSLGLAGGQGETQYF
TGTGCCAGCAGCCTCGGACTAGCGGGAGGACAAGGGGAGACCCAGTACTTC
>.|TRBV28|.|TRBJ1-1
CASFGPMNTEAFF
TGTGCCAGCTTTGGCCCCATGAACACTGAAGCTTTCTTT
>.|TRBV6-5|.|TRBJ2-5
CASSPPGVETQYF
TGTGCCAGCAGTCCCCCCGGGGTCGAGACCCAGTACTTC
>.|TRBV5-1|TRBD2|TRBJ2-2
CASSSARLAELTGELFF
TGCGCCAGCAGCTCGGCCCGACTAGCGGAATTAACCGGGGAGCTGTTTTTT
>.|TRBV15|.|TRBJ2-1
CATRVPRGDTTYNEQFF
TGTGCCACCAGGGTGCCTAGGGGCGACACCACCTACAATGAGCAGTTCTTC
>few|TRBV6-1|.|TRBJ1-4
CASSEGSKEKLFF
TGTGCCAGCAGTGAAGGATCCAAGGAAAAACTGTTTTTT
>few|TRBV14|TRBD2|TRBJ2-2
CASSQALAGTGELFF
TGTGCCAGCAGCCAAGCACTAGCGGGGACCGGGGAGCTGTTTTTT
>few|TRBV7-2|.|TRBJ1-2
CASSLKAYGYTF
TGTGCCAGCAGCTTAAAAGCCTATGGCTACACCTTC
>many|TRBV27|.|TRBJ1-2
CASSLDKGAYGYTF
TGTGCCAGCAGTTTAGACAAAGGCGCCTATGGCTACACCTTC
>.|TRBV5-1|.|TRBJ2-7
CASSLAGGAPREGEQYF
TGCGCCAGCAGCTTGGCAGGGGGGGCCCCTAGAGAAGGCGAGCAGTACTTC
>.|TRBV4-3|TRBD1|TRBJ1-1
CASSRPAGAAGGSMNTEAFF
TGCGCCAGCAGCCGCCCTGCTGGGGCGGCAGGGGGGTCCATGAACACTGAAGCTTTCTTT
>.|TRBV30|TRBD2|TRBJ2-3
CAWNKAGVSDTQYF
TGTGCCTGGAATAAGGCGGGGGTCTCAGATACGCAGTATTTT
>.|TRBV5-4|TRBD2|TRBJ2-7
CASSLASGRPSSYEQYF
TGTGCCAGCAGCTTGGCTAGCGGGAGGCCCAGCTCCTACGAGCAGTACTTC
>.|TRBV5-1|.|TRBJ1-5
CASSPGGDTNQPQHF
TGCGCCAGCAGCCCGGGGGGGGACACTAATCAGCCCCAGCATTTT
>.|TRBV5-1|.|TRBJ2-5
CASSLARLRFQETQYF
TGCGCCAGCAGCTTGGCTCGATTGCGTTTCCAAGAGACCCAGTACTTC
>.|TRBV7-9|TRBD1|TRBJ2-1
CASSLEIGQVNNEQFF
TGTGCCAGCAGCTTAGAGATCGGACAGGTCAACAATGAGCAGTTCTTC
>few|TRBV25-1|.|TRBJ1-5
CASSEMEVREPQHF
TGTGCCAGCAGTGAAATGGAGGTGCGGGAGCCCCAGCATTTT
>.|TRBV4-1|TRBD1|TRBJ2-6
CASSHATGGSGANVLTF
TGCGCCAGCAGCCACGCCACAGGGGGCTCTGGGGCCAACGTCCTGACTTTC